The T cell receptor (beta chain) under discussion was sequenced for a study of T cell responses to AZD1222 COVID-19 vaccine. Generated by immunoSEQ multiplex PCR, the TCRdb table keeps only in-frame clones and is missing some. The data contain over 150,000 clones, roughly 90% of them singletons. Notes on this clone: Its antigen is as yet unknown.

Overall study results and limits: Once two AZD1222 doses were given, Spike-specific TCR breadth and depth went up.

CDR3 length: 12 residues. The rearrangement links TRBV21-1 to TRBJ2-7; TRBD2 is the table's D call and was not checked against the DNA. TRBV21-1 has pseudogene status. The sequence came from an adult in good health. The sample here was peripheral blood, taken on day 0 of AZD1222 vaccination. CDR3 in DNA: TGTGCCAGCAGCGGACTAGCTTACGAGCAGTACTTC. It yields the protein CASSGLAYEQYF.